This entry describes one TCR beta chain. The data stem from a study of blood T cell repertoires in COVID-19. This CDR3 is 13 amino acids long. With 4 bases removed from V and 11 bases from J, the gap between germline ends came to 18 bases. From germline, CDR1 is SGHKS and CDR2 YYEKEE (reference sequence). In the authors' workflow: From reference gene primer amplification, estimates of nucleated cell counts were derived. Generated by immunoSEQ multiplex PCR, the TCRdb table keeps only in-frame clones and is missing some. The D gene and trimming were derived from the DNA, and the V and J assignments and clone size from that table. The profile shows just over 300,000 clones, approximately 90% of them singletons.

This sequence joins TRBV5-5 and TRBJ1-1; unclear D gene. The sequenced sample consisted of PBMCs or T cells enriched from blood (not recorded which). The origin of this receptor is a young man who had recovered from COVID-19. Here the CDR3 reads CASSIDPEKRAFF. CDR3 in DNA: TGTGCCAGCAGCATCGACCCTGAGAAGCGGGCTTTCTTT.